This T cell receptor (beta chain) was profiled in a study of shared clonotypes between healthy human individuals (dated by TCRdb to about 2020). Background for the entire study: Two women and a few men aged 18 to 49 years were included in the cohort. Per donor, leukapheresis produced somewhere between about 0.8 and 9.5 billion PBMCs. Blood TCR repertoires of about five healthy adults were deeply sequenced to estimate repertoire size and the extent of clonotype sharing between individuals. Libraries were prepared and TCR repertoires were sequenced by different laboratories using diverse techniques, in order to increase sequencing depth and limit assay-specific biases. For each donor, three plates each were used for CD4 naive and CD4 memory, two plates were used for CD8 naive, and one plate was used for CD8 memory.

Counted from cysteine to phenylalanine, this CDR3 has 19 amino acids. Only the CDR3 part of the read is kept: 57 bases, read in frame from the first base. CDR1 and CDR2 are drawn from the germline V gene: SGHRS, YFSETQ. After removal of 0 bases from V and 6 bases from J, the junction retains 16 bases not matched to a gene. Results and caveats for the whole study, not just this receptor: Compared with non-shared clonotypes, clonotypes shared by all four sorted-subset donors had higher generation probabilities. Across several donors, roughly 5.1% of naive CD4, over 3% of naive CD8, around 2.1% of memory CD4, and about 0.4% of memory CD8 clonotypes were shared. Naive subsets generally had larger estimated clonotype richness than memory subsets. Incomplete sequencing was indicated by rarefaction of sorted-subset datasets, despite the large sequencing depth. Because the study included a small number of donors, the genetic and exposure-history diversity represented was limited. Only blood was sampled, and tissue TCR repertoires likely differ from those in blood. Pairwise subsampling led to the expectation that sequencing depth would affect the degree of clonotype sharing among donors.

Concerning this clone itself: Its antigen remains undetermined. Base qualities are not recorded, but no much larger clone differs from it by a single base.

Using the deep immunoSEQ assay, multiplex PCR amplified TCR CDR3 regions from genomic DNA. Extracted genomic DNA from each cell subset was spread evenly across all wells of several immunoSEQ 96-well plates, with each plate serving as a replicate. For sorted subsets, 200 ng of genomic DNA, equivalent to 25,000 to 35,000 T cell genomes, went into each replicate PCR. The purified libraries were quantified using a Qubit 3.0 fluorometer, sized with a Bioanalyzer 2100, and then quantified again using the KAPA Library Quantification kit. Every immunoSEQ 96-well plate was sequenced on a dedicated single-read 150-cycle Illumina NextSeq 550 flow cell. The original methods were these. Because the immunoSEQ output included only junctional sequences and no quality scores, the filtering could not be the same as the filtering used for full-length reads. To assign V/J genes and CDR3, sequences were annotated against IMGT germline references using PyIR, a Python wrapper for IgBLAST v1.9. Reads with weak V/J assignments (E-value above 1e-6), missing CDR3, stop codons, out-of-frame junctions, or ambiguous translated residues were removed. V3J clonotypes were defined by identical inferred V gene, J gene, and CDR3 amino acid sequence. The percentage overlap between two repertoires was calculated by dividing the number of shared unique clonotypes by the size of the smaller repertoire. Richness of each repertoire was evaluated using RTK rarefaction, the Chao1 estimator, and Recon v2.1 estimates of unobserved clonotypes. Generation probabilities for all TCRbeta clonotypes obtained by the gDNA method from a handful of donors were computed using OLGA. The table comes from immuneACCESS by way of TCRdb, which keeps in-frame sequences with V and J called. Part of the clones is missing from these tables; in studies checked, under half for an unresolved V gene and the rest for unknown reasons. The DNA gave D and trimming, while V, J and clone size come from that table. The sample includes about 580,000 clones, with 98% observed a single time. Approximately 0.3% of the sample rests with the top ten.

CD8 naive samples were obtained by positive selection for CCR7 among CD45RO-negative cells, yielding a CD45RA+CCR7+ population from which TemRA cells were excluded. The donors were healthy, HIV-negative adults with no recently reported acute infections or vaccinations. All donors were Caucasian adults living in Nashville, Tennessee, USA. Blood was obtained by leukapheresis, after which PBMCs were separated by Ficoll-Histopaque density gradient centrifugation and cryopreserved in liquid nitrogen vapor phase. Purity and quantity of every magnetically sorted T cell population were checked by analytical flow cytometry. Each sorted fraction had its genomic DNA isolated and then quantified by UV absorbance on a Nanodrop 2000c.

Here the chain combines TRBV5-1 and TRBJ2-1, with 9 bases aligning to TRBD1. Sequenced input: naive CD8+ T cells sorted from blood. In the paper's terms, the cell subset or site label means: CD45RA+CCR7+. The sequence derives from a man between 25 and 39 years old in good health. CDR3 region: CASSLDPRGRDREVNEQFF. The nucleotide sequence is given as TGCGCCAGCAGCTTGGACCCCCGGGGCCGGGACAGGGAGGTCAATGAGCAGTTCTTC.